This T cell receptor (beta chain) was observed in a study of cytomegalovirus exposure and HLA in healthy donors. Study-level points and caveats: A later analysis, which compared TCR beta chains of equal frequency, found the HLA-associated ones more clonally expanded. An analysis that was carried out later associated 15,000 to 20,000 TCR beta sequences with HLA alleles at 0.05 false discovery rate. Overall, around 150 TCR beta chains were annotated as cytomegalovirus-associated.

With V trimmed by 5 bases and J by 0 bases, 5 bases remained unmatched. The germline gives CDR1 MNHEY, CDR2 SVGAGI. CDR3 length: 15 residues. About this clone: Its antigen is as yet unknown.

Vbeta (60) and Jbeta (13) primers were used in the PCR. This table comes from immunoSEQ multiplex PCR, and its TCRdb copy is limited to in-frame clones, with some not included. The table shows fewer than 200,000 clones, with approximately 77% occurring only once. This chain links TRBV6-5 with TRBJ1-1; the match to TRBD1 covers 8 bases. Sample: PBMCs. This receptor was obtained from a male donor in good health and CMV-seropositive. CDR3 bases: TGTGCCAGCAGTCCCTGGACAGGGTTGAACACTGAAGCTTTCTTT. Encoded protein: CASSPWTGLNTEAFF.